This T cell receptor beta chain was recovered during a study of OX40 agonist ivuxolimab in advanced cancers. In the study overall: At 0.01 to 10 mg/kg, ivuxolimab was administered intravenously to patients every 2 weeks. Among those enrolled, mean age was 60 years (range roughly 23 to 79) and 70% to 85% were male. Treatment received earlier with anti-PD-1, anti-PD-L1 or anti-CTLA-4 agents was allowed, and roughly 40% had some.

Regarding this clone: Its antigen is undetermined.

Germline V gene data show CDR1 as SEHNR and CDR2 as FQNEAQ (reference sequence). V dropped 5 bases and J dropped 5; count of bases not matched to a gene: 8. This CDR3 comprises 15 residues. Notes on the study in general: Blood T cells, both CD4+ and CD8+, expanded clonally by week 6 at 0.1 to 3.0 mg/kg.

The assay was immunoSEQ multiplex PCR, and TCRdb's table has in-frame clones only and misses some. The sample shows 75,000 to 80,000 clones, approximately 84% of them seen only once. The chain is built from TRBV7-9 and TRBJ2-4; 8 bases line up with TRBD1. Sequencing used CD4+ or CD8+ T cells sorted from blood, obtained in a trial of the OX40 agonist ivuxolimab. This TCR derives from an adult with an advanced solid tumor such as melanoma, head and neck, liver or kidney cancer. The CDR3 region has the DNA TGTGCCAGCAGCCAGGACCAGGGGGCACAAAACATTCAGTACTTC. Protein sequence: CASSQDQGAQNIQYF.